Shown below are 21 T cell receptor beta chains from a single sample sequenced in a study of T-cell reconstitution after alpha-beta-depleted transplantation in children. The library targeted TCRbeta and was prepared with unique molecular identifiers. TCRdb reprocessed the PCR reads with MiXCR, giving one entry per CDR3 protein. The sample comprises around 500,000 distinct CDR3 sequences, around 23% of which are singletons, and around an eighth rests with the top ten. The material sequenced was PBMCs, mostly from graft donor cells, taken 360 days after TCRalphabeta/CD19-depleted stem cell transplant. The receptor source for this set is a boy younger than two who had a stem cell transplant for acute myeloid leukemia, so the T cells may come from the graft donor.

The V call is TRBV20-1, the J call TRBJ1-2; 7 bases agree with TRBD1. CDR1 DFQATT and CDR2 SNEGSKA come from the germline V gene (reference sequence). With 6 bases clipped from V and 3 bases from J, the junction kept 4 bases outside the gene matches. There are 12 residues in the CDR3. CDR3 amino acids: CSATGAYYGYTF. In DNA, the CDR3 is TGCAGTGCCACAGGGGCCTACTATGGCTACACCTTC.

In this sample, this clonotype turned up many times. The rearrangement joins TRBV4-3 to TRBJ2-1, with TRBD2 as a possible D gene (6 bases). The CDR3 covers 15 residues. Per the germline V gene, CDR1 is LGHNA and CDR2 is YSLEER. Between the trimmed V and J ends, which lost 0 bases and 6 bases, there was a span of 12 bases. This CDR3 is CASSQEGWDSNEQFF. DNA for the CDR3: TGCGCCAGCAGCCAAGAAGGATGGGACTCCAATGAGCAGTTCTTC.

This clonotype was seen a handful of times. The chain has TRBV29-1 and TRBJ1-1; D gene uncertain. Trimming removed 3 bases from V and 4 bases from J, with 12 bases in between. This CDR3 is 13 amino acids long. Germline V gene lookup returns CDR1 SQVTM and CDR2 ANQGSEA. CDR3 nucleotides: TGCAGCGTTGAGTTGCAGCGGGGCACTGAAGCTTTCTTT. Its protein product is CSVELQRGTEAFF. The variable domain in full, with the rest retrieved from reference TRBV29-1 and TRBJ1-1, is SAVISQKPSRDICQRGTSLTIQCQVDSQVTMMFWYRQQPGQSLTLIATANQGSEATYESGFVIDKFPISRPNLTFSTLTVSNMSPEDSSIYLCSVELQRGTEAFFGQGTRLTVV.

The V gene is TRBV12-3 or TRBV12-4, the J gene TRBJ2-2; D is uncertain. This CDR3 has 13 residues. V gave up 4 bases and J gave up 4 bases, with 7 bases separating them. CDR3 nucleotide sequence: TGTGCCAGCAGTTCCCGGGCCACCGGGGAGCTGTTTTTT. This codes for CASSSRATGELFF.

The rearrangement links TRBV27 to TRBJ2-3; no clear D. V gave up 4 bases and J gave up 0 bases, with 8 bases separating them. The germline V gene encodes CDR1 MNHEY and CDR2 SMNVEV (reference sequence). This CDR3 has 14 residues. CDR3 region: CASSSADSTDTQYF. DNA of the CDR3: TGTGCCAGCAGTTCCGCAGATAGCACAGATACGCAGTATTTT.

The chain combines TRBV6-1 with TRBJ2-5; D is perhaps TRBD1 (6 bases). Germline CDR1 and CDR2: MNHNS and SASEGT. This CDR3 comprises 15 residues. Deletions cut 4 bases from V and 3 bases from J, with 15 bases between. This CDR3 is CASSGLGGRKETQYF. As DNA, the CDR3 is TGTGCCAGCAGTGGGTTAGGGGGTAGGAAAGAGACCCAGTACTTC.

This clonotype was seen a few times. The rearrangement uses TRBV10-3 and TRBJ2-1; 12 bases fit TRBD2. The CDR3 loop spans 14 amino acids. Losses at the gene ends were 8 bases for V and 8 bases for J; bases not matched to a gene: 7. Germline V gene data show CDR1 as ENHRY and CDR2 as SYGVKD. CDR3 DNA: TGTGCCATCGAGACTAGCGGGGGTTCCGATGAGCAGTTCTTC. It yields the protein CAIETSGGSDEQFF.

The chain combines TRBV5-1 with TRBJ2-3; D is uncertain. CDR3 length: 13 amino acids. The germline CDR1 and CDR2 sequences are SGHRS and YFSETQ. Trimming shortened V by 4 bases and J by 2 bases, and 8 bases separated the two germline ends. This CDR3 is CASSPLPTDTQYF. The CDR3 coding sequence is TGCGCCAGCAGCCCCCTACCCACAGATACGCAGTATTTT.

The sample holds many counts of this clonotype. In DNA form, the CDR3 reads TGCAGTGCTAGCTTCGCAACAGATACGCAGTATTTT. It translates to CSASFATDTQYF. This rearrangement joins TRBV20-1 to TRBJ2-3; D gene uncertain. In germline, CDR1 is DFQATT, CDR2 SNEGSKA (reference sequence). V lost 3 bases and J lost 3, with 7 bases in between. The CDR3 is made up of 12 amino acids.

This clonotype was detected only a few times. The genes are TRBV20-1 and TRBJ2-1, with 13 positions matching TRBD2. This CDR3 has 16 amino acids. Germline V gives CDR1 DFQATT, CDR2 SNEGSKA (reference sequence). V trimming: 5 bases; J trimming: 2 bases; junction bases outside the gene matches: 6. CDR3 amino acids: CSALTGLAGAYNEQFF. The CDR3 DNA follows: TGCAGTGCTCTTACCGGACTAGCGGGGGCCTACAATGAGCAGTTCTTC.

This clonotype turned up a few times. The chain carries TRBV3-1 and TRBJ2-7, with D perhaps TRBD1 (5 bases). Trimming took 4 bases from V and 3 from J, leaving 10 bases between them. Germline V gene lookup returns CDR1 LGHDT and CDR2 YNNKEL (reference sequence). This CDR3 has 13 amino acids. The CDR3 DNA sequence: TGTGCCAGCAGCCGCCAGACAGACTACGAGCAGTACTTC. Residues: CASSRQTDYEQYF.

This clonotype appeared a few times. The CDR3 is CASSLGRANTDTQYF. Written as DNA, the CDR3 is TGTGCCAGCAGTTTGGGAAGGGCCAACACAGATACGCAGTATTTT. This chain joins TRBV12-3 or TRBV12-4 and TRBJ2-3, with D uncertain. CDR3 size: 15 residues. V lost 3 bases and J 2 bases, leaving 12 bases between the germline ends.

This clonotype was detected ten times or more. The J gene is TRBJ2-2, the V gene TRBV4-1, with D perhaps TRBD1 (6 bases). This CDR3 is 17 amino acids long. The germline V gene encodes CDR1 MGHRA and CDR2 YSYEKL. V lost 4 bases and J 8 bases, leaving 23 bases between the germline ends. The CDR3 loop reads CASSRVDRQHDAGELFF. In nucleotides, the CDR3 is TGCGCCAGCAGCCGAGTCGACAGGCAGCATGATGCGGGGGAGCTGTTTTTT.

The table lists this clonotype with many counts. This chain joins TRBV29-1 and TRBJ2-5, with a possible D match to TRBD2 (6 bases). CDR1 SQVTM and CDR2 ANQGSEA come from the germline V gene. This CDR3 is built from 13 residues. V was shortened by 4 bases and J by 5 bases, with 14 bases between the two germline ends. The CDR3 sequence: CSVAVGGEETQYF. CDR3 in DNA: TGCAGCGTTGCGGTGGGCGGGGAGGAGACCCAGTACTTC.

This clonotype was observed at least ten times. The chain carries TRBV10-3 and TRBJ2-1; weak D call: TRBD2 (6 bases). The germline V gene encodes CDR1 ENHRY and CDR2 SYGVKD. The V end lost 2 bases, the J end lost 12 bases, and 14 bases lay between the germline ends. This CDR3 contains 13 residues. The CDR3 here is CAISETGTSWQFF. The CDR3, as DNA: TGTGCCATCAGTGAGACCGGGACTTCATGGCAGTTCTTC.

This clonotype was seen ten or more times. The chain carries TRBV9 and TRBJ2-2; maybe TRBD1 (5 bases). V lost 2 bases and J lost 2, with 13 bases in between. Looked up from germline, CDR1 is SGDLS and CDR2 is YYNGEE. This CDR3 is 16 amino acids long. For the CDR3, the DNA is TGTGCCAGCAGCGTGCGCAGGACACATAACACCGGGGAGCTGTTTTTT. Protein: CASSVRRTHNTGELFF.

This clonotype was picked up many times. The V call is TRBV29-1, the J call TRBJ2-1, with 7 bases identical to TRBD1. This CDR3 comprises 13 residues. Germline CDR1 and CDR2: SQVTM and ANQGSEA. J was trimmed by 7 bases and V by 7 bases; bases with no gene match: 10. DNA for the CDR3: TGCAGCGCACCGGGACAGAGACTTAATGAGCAGTTCTTC. This sequence encodes CSAPGQRLNEQFF.

This clonotype was seen ten or more times. The J gene is TRBJ2-1, the V gene TRBV6-5; 9 bases map to TRBD1. The CDR3 has 17 residues. Germline values: CDR1 MNHEY, CDR2 SVGAGI. V shed 3 bases and J 5 bases; nucleotides not matched to a gene: 11. The CDR3 loop is CASSYSWGTGPNNEQFF. CDR3 nucleotide sequence: TGTGCCAGCAGTTATTCCTGGGGGACAGGGCCGAACAATGAGCAGTTCTTC.

V and J are TRBV5-6 and TRBJ2-7; D is undetermined. This CDR3 comprises 16 residues. V was clipped by 1 base and J by 0 bases, with 14 bases between them. The germline CDR1 and CDR2 sequences are SGHDT and YYEEEE. The DNA for the CDR3 is TGTGCCAGCAGCTTGTGGGGAAGGTTGGGCTCCTACGAGCAGTACGTC. It encodes CASSLWGRLGSYEQYV.

This clonotype was picked up a small number of times. The gene calls are TRBV5-4 and TRBJ1-6, with 9 bases matching TRBD1. Per germline, CDR1 SGHNT and CDR2 YYREEE (reference sequence). The CDR3 consists of 15 residues. With 1 base clipped from V and 8 bases from J, the junction kept 4 bases outside the gene matches. The CDR3 coding sequence is TGTGCCAGCAGCTTGTGGACAGGGGATTATTCACCCCTCCACTTT. It translates to CASSLWTGDYSPLHF.

This clonotype occurred once. The chain has TRBV7-2 and TRBJ2-2; tentative D call: TRBD1 (6 bases). V was trimmed by 2 bases and J by 4 bases, leaving 17 bases between them. This CDR3 comprises 17 residues. Germline values: CDR1 SGHTA, CDR2 FQGNSA. This CDR3 reads CASSLNSVQGGTGELFF. The CDR3 DNA reads as TGTGCCAGCAGCTTAAACTCGGTACAGGGCGGCACCGGGGAGCTGTTTTTT.